This T cell receptor beta chain was captured by sequencing in a study of blood T cell repertoires in COVID-19. For the study at large: Samples taken during acute and convalescent COVID-19 were collected in the United States, Italy and Spain. PBMCs, B-cell-depleted T cells, or T cells were the source of the cDNA or gDNA that made up the material.

In the original analysis: Estimated nucleated cell counts came from reference gene primer amplification. TCRdb keeps only in-frame clones here, not all; method: immunoSEQ multiplex PCR. V and J calls and clone size are those listed in that table; D and trimming were worked out from the DNA. This table holds 350,000 to 400,000 clones, around 91% found once. Trimming cost V 6 bases and J 1 base, with 10 bases left between them. CDR1 and CDR2 (germline): SGHTA, FQGTGA. The length of the CDR3 is 13 residues. The V call is TRBV7-3, the J call TRBJ2-7; D ambiguous. This receptor was obtained from a man between 18 and 35 years old with active or convalescent COVID-19. What was sequenced was peripheral blood. For the CDR3, the DNA is TGTGCCAGCAGTTCTGGGCAGTCCTACGAGCAGTACTTC. Translating it yields CASSSGQSYEQYF.